The sequence of this T cell receptor beta chain was determined in a study of CD8 T cells in Susac syndrome. Across the study: Sequenced Susac syndrome patients included more than five with clinically active disease and eight in remission.

With random hexamers, reverse transcription was performed on about 0.5 to 1 ug of RNA. One entry per CDR3 protein, called by TCRdb with MiXCR from the immunoSEQ multiplex PCR reads. The repertoire holds over 120,000 distinct CDR3 sequences, with 85% to 95% as singletons. Diagnostic criteria defined recently for definite or probable disease were met by the Susac syndrome patients. This TCR came from a human donor with Susac syndrome. The material sequenced was CD4+ T cells from PBMCs.

This chain's CDR3 is CASSQQRATNEKLFF. DNA for the CDR3: TGTGCCAGCAGCCAACAACGCGCAACTAATGAAAAACTGTTTTTT. The chain is built from TRBV4-2 and TRBJ1-4; D is undetermined. The CDR3 extends over 15 amino acids. With 2 bases removed from V and 0 bases from J, the gap between germline ends came to 7 bases. From germline, CDR1 is LGHNA and CDR2 YNFKEQ.